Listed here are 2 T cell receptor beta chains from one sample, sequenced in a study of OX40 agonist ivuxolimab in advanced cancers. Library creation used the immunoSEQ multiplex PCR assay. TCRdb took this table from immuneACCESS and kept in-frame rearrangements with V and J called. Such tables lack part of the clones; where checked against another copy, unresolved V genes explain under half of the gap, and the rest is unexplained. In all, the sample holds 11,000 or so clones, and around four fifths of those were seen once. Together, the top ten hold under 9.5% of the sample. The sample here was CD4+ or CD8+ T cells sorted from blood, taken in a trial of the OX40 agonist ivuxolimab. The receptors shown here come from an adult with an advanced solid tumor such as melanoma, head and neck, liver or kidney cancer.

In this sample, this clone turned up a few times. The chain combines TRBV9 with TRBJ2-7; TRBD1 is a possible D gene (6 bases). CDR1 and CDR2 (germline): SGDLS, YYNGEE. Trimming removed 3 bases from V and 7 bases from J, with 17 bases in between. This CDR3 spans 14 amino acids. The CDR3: CASSAEDSKWEQYF. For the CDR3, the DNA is TGTGCCAGCAGCGCTGAGGACAGCAAATGGGAGCAGTACTTC.

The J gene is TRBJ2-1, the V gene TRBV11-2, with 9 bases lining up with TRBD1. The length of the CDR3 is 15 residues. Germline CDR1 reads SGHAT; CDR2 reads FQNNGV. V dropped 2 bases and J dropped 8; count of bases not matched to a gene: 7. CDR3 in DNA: TGTGCCAGCAGCTTACACCCGGGACAGGGCGATGAGCAGTTCTTC. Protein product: CASSLHPGQGDEQFF. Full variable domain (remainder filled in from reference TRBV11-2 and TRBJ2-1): EAGVAQSPRYKIIEKRQSVAFWCNPISGHATLYWYQQILGQGPKLLIQFQNNGVVDDSQLPKDRFSAERLKGVDSTLKIQPAKLEDSAVYLCASSLHPGQGDEQFFGPGTRLTVL.